The T cell receptor (beta chain) under discussion was sequenced for a study of technical replicates of blood from several donors. Profiling relied on immunoSEQ multiplex PCR, and the TCRdb table lists in-frame clones only, not all of them. Here the sample spans roughly 60,000 clones, about nine tenths being singletons. The CDR3 length is 15 residues. V lost 2 bases, J lost 6 bases, and 18 bases lay in between. The germline V gene encodes CDR1 SQVTM and CDR2 ANQGSEA. The rearrangement links TRBV29-1 to TRBJ2-3, with a weak D call TRBD2 (5 bases). Sequencing used PBMCs. This TCR came from a human donor in good health. Some clones in this sample may be carry-over from other donors' samples. The CDR3 spells CSVEQRRPTMDTQYF. In nucleotides, the CDR3 is TGCAGCGTTGAACAGCGGAGGCCGACGATGGATACGCAGTATTTT.